The rows below give T cell receptor beta chains drawn from one sample of a study of blood T cell repertoires in COVID-19. Measured with immunoSEQ multiplex PCR; TCRdb has only the in-frame clones, and not every one. In the table there are some 250,000 clones, around 93% of which are singletons. Sequencing was performed on PBMCs or T cells enriched from blood (not recorded which). These receptors were obtained from a human donor in a cohort exposed to, infected with or recovered from COVID-19 (not recorded which). The donor label of this sample is uncertain. Both conserved end residues are part of each CDR3. Fields, in order: V gene, J gene, clone size, D gene, CDR3 protein, CDR3 DNA. D genes are given only for firm matches. For some rows the clone size is stated as once, few or many, or as a class when expanded; others skip it.

TRBV9,TRBJ1-2,NA,NA,CASSVGSGISYGYTF,TGTGCCAGCAGCGTAGGTTCAGGTATTAGCTATGGCTACACCTTC
TRBV10-2,TRBJ2-7,NA,TRBD1,CASIGTGVFSEQYF,TGCGCCAGCATTGGGACAGGGGTTTTCAGCGAGCAGTACTTC
TRBV2,TRBJ2-2,NA,NA,CASGREETSTGELFF,TGTGCCAGCGGAAGGGAGGAAACGAGCACCGGGGAGCTGTTTTTT
TRBV5-8,TRBJ2-6,NA,NA,CASIRTDSGANVLTF,TGTGCCAGCATTAGGACTGATTCTGGGGCCAACGTCCTGACTTTC
TRBV14,TRBJ2-2,NA,TRBD2,CASSQKGGGVTGELFF,TGTGCCAGCAGCCAAAAGGGCGGGGGAGTTACCGGGGAGCTGTTTTTT
TRBV9,TRBJ1-3,NA,TRBD1,CASSGTGTGGNTIYF,TGTGCCAGCAGCGGTACCGGGACAGGGGGGAACACCATATATTTT
TRBV10-3,TRBJ2-7,NA,NA,CAITRTEDSYEQYF,TGTGCCATCACTCGGACAGAGGACTCCTACGAGCAGTACTTC
TRBV7-6,TRBJ1-2,NA,TRBD1,CASSLGTGGVYGYTF,TGTGCCAGCAGCTTGGGGACAGGGGGCGTCTATGGCTACACCTTC
TRBV29-1,TRBJ1-1,once,NA,CSVLRGTMNTEAFF,TGCAGCGTTCTAAGAGGCACCATGAACACTGAAGCTTTCTTT
TRBV19,TRBJ2-2,few,NA,CASSIADRDTGELFF,TGTGCCAGTAGTATAGCGGACAGAGACACCGGGGAGCTGTTTTTT
TRBV11-2,TRBJ1-2,NA,NA,CASSLEPGPVGGYTF,TGTGCCAGCAGCTTAGAACCAGGGCCGGTAGGTGGCTACACCTTC
TRBV19,TRBJ2-7,once,TRBD1,CASSPNRGHEQYF,TGTGCCAGTAGTCCGAACAGGGGACACGAGCAGTACTTC
TRBV4-1,TRBJ2-7,few,TRBD2,CASSSLEPSGYEQYF,TGCGCCAGCAGCTCACTTGAGCCTAGCGGATACGAGCAGTACTTC
TRBV11-2,TRBJ2-3,NA,NA,CASSFGRDTQYF,TGTGCCAGCAGCTTCGGTCGGGATACGCAGTATTTT
TRBV5-4,TRBJ2-1,NA,TRBD1,CASSLRTGVPEQFF,TGTGCCAGCAGCTTGAGGACAGGCGTTCCTGAGCAGTTCTTC
TRBV29-1,TRBJ2-2,NA,NA,CSVPLEGGELFF,TGCAGCGTCCCACTAGAGGGCGGGGAGCTGTTTTTT
TRBV5-1,TRBJ2-1,few,TRBD2,CASRSRLAGLTYNEQFF,TGCGCCAGCAGAAGCAGACTAGCGGGGCTAACTTACAATGAGCAGTTCTTC
TRBV7-9,TRBJ2-5,NA,TRBD2,CASSLVSGTRETQYF,TGTGCCAGCAGCTTAGTAAGCGGGACTAGGGAGACCCAGTACTTC
TRBV9,TRBJ2-7,NA,NA,CASSVAPGSSYEQYF,TGTGCCAGCAGCGTAGCTCCCGGGAGCTCCTACGAGCAGTACTTC
TRBV10-3,TRBJ1-1,NA,TRBD1,CAITRGQLNTEAFF,TGTGCCATCACCCGGGGACAGCTGAACACTGAAGCTTTCTTT
TRBV6-5,TRBJ2-7,NA,NA,CASTHLGGRGYEQYF,TGTGCCAGCACTCACCTTGGGGGCAGGGGATACGAGCAGTACTTC
TRBV7-2,TRBJ2-3,NA,NA,CASSLVGRGRRTDTQYF,TGTGCCAGCAGCTTAGTTGGTCGGGGGAGGCGCACAGATACGCAGTATTTT
TRBV6-5,TRBJ1-4,NA,NA,CASSYRRGVKLFF,TGTGCCAGCAGTTACCGCCGAGGCGTAAAACTGTTTTTT
TRBV4-2,TRBJ1-3,NA,NA,CASSQGRREVYGNTIYF,TGTGCCAGCAGCCAAGGACGCAGAGAGGTCTACGGAAACACCATATATTTT
TRBV19,TRBJ2-7,NA,NA,CASSMRQGGYEQYF,TGTGCCAGTAGTATGCGGCAGGGGGGCTACGAGCAGTACTTC
TRBV2,TRBJ1-2,NA,NA,CASRSGGSGYGYTF,TGTGCCAGCAGATCAGGAGGGTCGGGCTATGGCTACACCTTC
TRBV9,TRBJ1-1,NA,NA,CASSRRGMNTEAFF,TGTGCCAGCTCCCGCCGGGGGATGAACACTGAAGCTTTCTTT
TRBV10-2,TRBJ1-1,once,NA,CASSGTEAFF,TGCGCCAGCAGCGGGACTGAAGCTTTCTTT
TRBV6-5,TRBJ2-5,NA,TRBD2,CASRAGLFGETQYF,TGTGCCAGCAGAGCGGGACTTTTTGGGGAGACCCAGTACTTC
TRBV28,TRBJ2-7,NA,TRBD1,CASSSPGQQYEQYF,TGTGCCAGCAGTTCCCCGGGACAGCAATACGAGCAGTACTTC
TRBV4-1,TRBJ1-3,NA,NA,CASSGQGNTIYF,TGCGCCAGCAGCGGACAGGGAAACACCATATATTTT
TRBV5-8,TRBJ1-5,few,TRBD1,CASSLGQGLAYNQPQHF,TGTGCCAGCAGCCTGGGACAGGGCCTCGCTTATAATCAGCCCCAGCATTTT
TRBV6-5,TRBJ1-5,few,TRBD1,CASSLNRDSSNQPQHF,TGTGCCAGCAGTTTAAACCGGGACAGTAGCAATCAGCCCCAGCATTTT
TRBV4-1,TRBJ2-3,NA,NA,CASSSSLDTQYF,TGCGCCAGCAGCTCCTCTTTGGATACGCAGTATTTT
TRBV5-6,TRBJ1-2,NA,NA,CASSTANYGYTF,TGTGCCAGCAGCACAGCTAACTATGGCTACACCTTC
TRBV27,TRBJ2-1,NA,NA,CASATSGEQFF,TGTGCCAGCGCCACGTCGGGTGAGCAGTTCTTC
TRBV3-1/TRBV3-2,TRBJ2-5,NA,NA,CASSLRAGQETQYF,TGTGCCAGCAGCCTCAGGGCGGGGCAAGAGACCCAGTACTTC
TRBV6-6,TRBJ1-2,NA,TRBD1,CASSDPTGGDYGYTF,TGTGCCAGCAGCGACCCCACAGGGGGGGACTATGGCTACACCTTC
TRBV6-5,TRBJ1-2,NA,TRBD1,CASSYRGGRGGYTF,TGTGCCAGCAGTTACCGAGGGGGCCGCGGTGGCTACACCTTC
TRBV3-1/TRBV3-2,TRBJ1-1,NA,TRBD1,CASSQAPDRVAEAFF,TGTGCCAGCAGCCAAGCCCCTGACAGGGTGGCTGAAGCTTTCTTT
TRBV7-8,TRBJ2-7,NA,TRBD1,CASSTRDSSYEQYF,TGTGCCAGCAGCACGAGGGACAGCTCCTACGAGCAGTACTTC
TRBV5-1,TRBJ1-1,NA,NA,CASSYGGVNTEAFF,TGCGCCAGCAGCTACGGAGGGGTGAACACTGAAGCTTTCTTT
TRBV6-5,TRBJ2-7,few,TRBD1,CASSRGQGAYEQYF,TGTGCCAGCAGCCGCGGACAGGGGGCCTACGAGCAGTACTTC
TRBV18,TRBJ1-5,NA,NA,CASSHTFRGADSNQPQHF,TGTGCCAGCTCGCACACTTTCCGGGGGGCTGATAGCAATCAGCCCCAGCATTTT
TRBV19,TRBJ2-1,NA,TRBD1,CASRGQGDGEQFF,TGTGCCAGTAGGGGACAGGGGGACGGTGAGCAGTTCTTC
TRBV4-3,TRBJ2-3,NA,TRBD2,CASSQITSGGGGTDTQYF,TGCGCCAGCAGCCAAATTACTAGCGGGGGCGGGGGCACAGATACGCAGTATTTT
TRBV7-7,TRBJ2-3,NA,NA,CASSLKERCTDTQYF,TGTGCCAGCAGCTTAAAGGAGCGGTGCACAGATACGCAGTATTTT
TRBV6-4,TRBJ1-6,NA,NA,CASSPGLNNSPLHF,TGTGCCAGCAGTCCGGGACTAAACAATTCACCCCTCCACTTT
TRBV6-6,TRBJ1-2,once,NA,CASTRSTYGYTF,TGTGCCAGCACACGAAGTACTTATGGCTACACCTTC
TRBV3-1/TRBV3-2,TRBJ2-7,NA,TRBD1,CASSQGSGTGAEQYF,TGTGCCAGCAGCCAAGGATCGGGGACAGGGGCCGAGCAGTACTTC
TRBV29-1,TRBJ1-2,NA,TRBD1,CSVSLGQGAYGYTF,TGCAGCGTTTCTCTCGGACAGGGGGCGTATGGCTACACCTTC
TRBV5-6,TRBJ2-7,NA,NA,CASSQQGLNYEQYF,TGTGCCAGCAGCCAACAGGGCCTCAACTACGAGCAGTACTTC
TRBV7-9,TRBJ1-5,NA,NA,CASSSGGGQPQHF,TGTGCCAGCAGCTCAGGTGGAGGACAGCCCCAGCATTTT